The 14 T cell receptor beta chains below all came from one sample that was sequenced in a study of molecular identifiers for immune sequencing clone quantification. TCRdb analysed the PCR reads with MiXCR anew, one entry per CDR3 protein. The sample holds 300,000 to 400,000 distinct CDR3 sequences, about 22% seen once. The sequenced sample was naive CD8+ T cells from blood, with Jurkat cell RNA spiked in. Subset defined: FACS-sorted CD8+CD4-CCR7+CD45RA+ naive T cells. The receptors derive from a human donor in good health. Some libraries in this study had Jurkat cell RNA spiked in.

Comments on this clonotype: A single base separates this from a much larger clone, so it may be a read error. The chain recombines TRBV5-1 with TRBJ2-5, with D perhaps matching TRBD1 or TRBD2 (5 bases each). The CDR3 contains 16 residues. Per the germline V gene, CDR1 is SGHRS and CDR2 is YFSETQ. In DNA form, the CDR3 reads TGCGCCAGCAGCTTTAGTCTTAGGGACCTCCAAGAGGCCCAGTACTTC. Amino acid sequence: CASSFSLRDLQEAQYF.

On this clonotype itself: This may stem from a read error, because a much larger clone lies one nucleotide away. V is TRBV7-9 and J is TRBJ2-3, with 11 bases lining up with TRBD2. This CDR3 region has 15 residues. Germline loops: CDR1 SEHNR, CDR2 FQNEAQ (reference sequence). Here the CDR3 DNA reads TGTGCCAGCAGCTTCCTAGCGGGAGGCACAGCTACGCAGTATTTT. It translates to CASSFLAGGTATQYF.

On this clonotype: A much larger clonotype is one base distant, so this may be a read error. The chain carries TRBV9 and TRBJ1-1; no reliable D call. Germline V gene sequence: CDR1 SGDLS, CDR2 YYNGEE. The CDR3 is 12 amino acids. The CDR3 DNA sequence: TGTGCCAGCAACGTAGAGGGTCTTGAAGCTTTCTTT. This gives the protein CASNVEGLEAFF.

V usage is TRBV7-8 and J usage is TRBJ1-1; D remains unclear. This CDR3 contains 13 residues. Germline lookup yields CDR1 SGHVS and CDR2 FQNEAQ. The germline V and J ends were trimmed by 0 bases and 14 bases, with 16 bases remaining between them. CDR3 region: CASSLAPRKLLFF. The CDR3 region has the DNA TGTGCCAGCAGCTTAGCGCCTCGGAAGTTGTTGTTCTTT.

The genes are TRBV7-9 and TRBJ1-3; no reliable D call. V was clipped by 4 bases and J by 1 base, with 11 bases between them. Germline values: CDR1 SEHNR, CDR2 FQNEAQ (reference sequence). The CDR3 length is 15 residues. The CDR3: CASSWEFESGNTIYF. In DNA, the CDR3 is TGTGCCAGCAGCTGGGAATTTGAATCTGGAAACACCATATATTTT.

Of note for this clonotype: This may stem from a read error, because a much larger clone lies one nucleotide away. J is TRBJ2-4 and V is TRBV29-1; no firm D call. The germline V gene has CDR1 SQVTM and CDR2 ANQGSEA. The CDR3 totals 11 residues. The CDR3 protein is CTVLAKNIQYF. CDR3 sequence (DNA): TGCACCGTCCTAGCCAAAAACATTCAGTACTTC. The variable domain in full, completed from reference TRBV29-1 and TRBJ2-4, reads SAVISQKPSRDICQRGTSLTIQCQVDSQVTMMFWYRQQPGQSLTLIATANQGSEATYESGFVIDKFPISRPNLTFSTLTVSNMSPEDSSIYLCTVLAKNIQYFGAGTRLSVL.

The CDR3 nucleotides read TGCAGTGCTAGAGGAAGGGGTCAGATAACATACGAGCAGTACTTC. Translation gives CSARGRGQITYEQYF. The V call is TRBV20-1, the J call TRBJ2-7; TRBD1 might be the D (5 bases). Per the germline V gene, CDR1 is DFQATT and CDR2 is SNEGSKA (reference sequence). CDR3 size: 15 residues. Trimming took 1 base from V and 4 from J, leaving 17 bases between them.

This rearrangement joins TRBV21-1 to TRBJ1-1; the table calls TRBD1, which could not be checked here. TRBV21-1 is shown as a pseudogene. The CDR3 extends over 20 amino acids. CDR3: CASSKGKGDFRGHGVYEAFF. CDR3 DNA: TGTGCCAGCAGCAAAGGGAAAGGGGATTTCAGGGGGCACGGGGTTTACGAAGCTTTCTTT.

Ten or more counts support this clonotype. CDR3 bases: TGCGCCAGCAGCCAAGAAGGCAGCGGAGGTGGGAATTCACCCCTCCACTTT. Amino acids: CASSQEGSGGGNSPLHF. V is TRBV4-3 and J is TRBJ1-6; no clear D gene. The CDR3 is made up of 17 amino acids. Germline values: CDR1 LGHNA, CDR2 YSLEER. Trimming cost V 0 bases and J 7 bases, with 16 bases left between them.

This clonotype appeared a few times. This chain uses TRBV27 with TRBJ2-3; tentative D call: TRBD1 (6 bases). From germline, CDR1 is MNHEY and CDR2 SMNVEV (reference sequence). CDR3 length: 15 residues. V lost 9 bases and J 2 bases, leaving 18 bases between the germline ends. The CDR3 region is CASDKPGHLTDTQYF. The CDR3, as DNA: TGTGCCAGTGATAAACCGGGACACCTCACAGATACGCAGTATTTT.

Remarks on this clonotype: Just one base apart from a much larger clone, this may be a read error. This chain joins TRBV4-1 and TRBJ2-1; D not resolved. CDR1 MGHRA and CDR2 YSYEKL come from the germline V gene. The CDR3 is made up of 15 amino acids. CDR3 amino acids: CASRQDHSSYNEQFF. As DNA, the CDR3 is TGCGCCAGCCGCCAAGATCACAGCTCCTACAATGAGCAGTTCTTC.

This clonotype was seen at least ten times. The chain has TRBV9 and TRBJ2-5, with 7 bases fitting TRBD2. This CDR3 spans 14 amino acids. The germline gives CDR1 SGDLS, CDR2 YYNGEE. J was trimmed by 2 bases and V by 4 bases; bases with no gene match: 5. This chain's CDR3 is CASSSGRMQETQYF. CDR3 sequence (DNA): TGTGCCAGCAGCTCCGGGAGGATGCAAGAGACCCAGTACTTC.

The chain is built from TRBV7-6 and TRBJ1-4; D possibly corresponds to TRBD1 (6 bases). The CDR3 is 16 residues long. Germline V CDR1 and CDR2: SGHVS, FNYEAQ. The V end was cut by 1 base, the J end by 0 bases, with 9 bases between. Here the CDR3 reads CASSLGQAATNEKLFF. In DNA form, the CDR3 reads TGTGCCAGCAGCTTAGGACAGGCTGCAACTAATGAAAAACTGTTTTTT.

The chain links TRBV20-1 to TRBJ1-3; perhaps TRBD1 as D (6 bases). CDR1 and CDR2 (germline): DFQATT, SNEGSKA (reference sequence). This CDR3 is built from 17 residues. Trimming stripped 2 bases from V and 0 bases from J, with 17 bases between. In DNA form, the CDR3 reads TGCAGTGCTAGATCCAGGACAGCAAGCCACTCTGGAAACACCATATATTTT. It encodes CSARSRTASHSGNTIYF.